Listed below are T cell receptor beta chains from one sample, sequenced in a study of long-term antiretroviral therapy in people with HIV. Using immunoSEQ multiplex PCR, the repertoire was profiled, and TCRdb retains in-frame clones only, with some absent. The sample has about 16,000 clones, about 85% seen once. Sequencing used unsorted PBMCs, obtained about 1.2 years before starting antiretroviral therapy. All receptors come from a man aged 25-40 years with HIV. The CDR3 runs from the conserved cysteine through the conserved F or W. Fields, in order: V gene, clone size, D gene, J gene, CDR3 protein, CDR3 DNA. D genes are given only for firm matches. Clone size is shown for a subset of rows, as once, few, many or a class of expanded clone.

TRBV6-1	few	NA	TRBJ1-5	CASSERFEGYQHF	TGTGCCAGCAGTGAACGGTTCGAGGGATACCAGCATTTT
TRBV5-6	NA	NA	TRBJ2-7	CASSSDTTNRGYEQYF	TGTGCCAGCAGCTCTGATACCACGAATAGGGGATACGAGCAGTACTTC
TRBV29-1	few	NA	TRBJ1-5	CSVEEGAGNQPQHF	TGCAGCGTTGAAGAGGGGGCAGGCAATCAGCCCCAGCATTTT
TRBV28	few	NA	TRBJ2-7	CASSTDSSYEQYF	TGTGCCAGCAGTACCGATAGCTCCTACGAGCAGTACTTC
TRBV9	NA	TRBD2	TRBJ2-7	CASSVAGGWDYEQYF	TGTGCCAGCAGCGTTGCGGGAGGGTGGGACTACGAGCAGTACTTC
TRBV25-1	NA	NA	TRBJ2-2	CASKAPGAITGELFF	TGTGCCAGTAAGGCCCCAGGGGCAATCACCGGGGAGCTGTTTTTT
TRBV19	NA	TRBD1	TRBJ1-4	CASSISLGQEKLFF	TGTGCCAGTAGTATCAGTTTGGGACAGGAAAAACTGTTTTTT
TRBV7-8	NA	TRBD2	TRBJ2-2	CASSLAGLGIAGAYTGELFF	TGTGCCAGCAGCTTAGCGGGGCTAGGGATAGCGGGGGCTTACACCGGGGAGCTGTTTTTT
TRBV10-3	NA	TRBD2	TRBJ2-3	CAISGGTSDITDTQYF	TGTGCCATCAGTGGCGGGACTAGCGACATCACAGATACGCAGTATTTT
TRBV7-9	NA	NA	TRBJ1-1	CASSLVAENTEAFF	TGTGCCAGCAGCTTAGTTGCAGAGAACACTGAAGCTTTCTTT
TRBV19	NA	NA	TRBJ1-4	CASSLKGRSLATNEKLFF	TGTGCCAGTAGTCTAAAGGGGCGCAGTCTTGCAACTAATGAAAAACTGTTTTTT
TRBV28	few	NA	TRBJ2-3	CASSLYGGTGTDTQYF	TGTGCCAGCAGTTTATATGGCGGAACGGGCACCGATACGCAGTATTTT
TRBV25-1	NA	TRBD1	TRBJ2-2	CASGWTGAVTGELFF	TGTGCCAGCGGATGGACAGGGGCGGTCACCGGGGAGCTGTTTTTT
TRBV5-4	NA	TRBD2	TRBJ2-7	CASSLKRGPYEQYF	TGTGCCAGCAGCTTGAAGCGGGGGCCCTACGAGCAGTACTTC
TRBV29-1	NA	NA	TRBJ2-1	CSVEGAIDEQFF	TGCAGCGTTGAGGGGGCCATCGATGAGCAGTTCTTC
TRBV28	NA	TRBD1	TRBJ1-2	CASSFSGRGLGYTF	TGTGCCAGCAGTTTCTCAGGCAGGGGGCTTGGCTACACCTTC
TRBV7-9	NA	NA	TRBJ2-7	CASSFGRGGLIEQYF	TGTGCCAGCAGCTTCGGTAGAGGGGGATTGATTGAGCAGTACTTC